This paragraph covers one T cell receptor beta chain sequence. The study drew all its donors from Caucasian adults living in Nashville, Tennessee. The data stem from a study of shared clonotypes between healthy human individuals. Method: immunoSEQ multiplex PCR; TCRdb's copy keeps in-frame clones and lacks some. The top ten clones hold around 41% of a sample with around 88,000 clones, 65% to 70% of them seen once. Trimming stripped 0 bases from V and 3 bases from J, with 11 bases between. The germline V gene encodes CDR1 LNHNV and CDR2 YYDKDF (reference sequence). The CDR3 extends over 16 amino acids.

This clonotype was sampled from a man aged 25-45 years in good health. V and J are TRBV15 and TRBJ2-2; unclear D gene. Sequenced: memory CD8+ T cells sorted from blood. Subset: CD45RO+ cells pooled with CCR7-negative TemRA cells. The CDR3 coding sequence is TGTGCCACCAGCAGAGAAGTGGGGATAGACACCGGGGAGCTGTTTTTT. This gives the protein CATSREVGIDTGELFF.